These T cell receptor beta chains were read from a single sample in a study of T-cell memory formation after mild COVID-19. TCRdb redid the calling of the 5' RACE reads with MiXCR, one entry per CDR3 protein. The sample consists of hundreds of thousands of distinct CDR3 sequences, less than 25% of them appearing once. The sample was PBMCs or a T cell subset sorted from them (not recorded which). All receptors come from an adult woman who had mild COVID-19 (a few samples of this study predate the infection). Cell type and time point are not known. CDR3s include the opening cysteine and the closing phenylalanine or tryptophan. A D gene is named only where the DNA matches it firmly. A row's size may be missing; if present it is once, few, many or a size class.

D	V	J	size	DNA	CDR3
TRBD1	TRBV4-3	TRBJ1-2	few	TGCGCCAGCAGCCTCCGACAGGGGGCCTCCTATGGCTACACCTTC	CASSLRQGASYGYTF
NA	TRBV20-1	TRBJ2-1	few	TGCAGTGCTAGGCAGCGAGCCGCCTACAATGAGCAGTTCTTC	CSARQRAAYNEQFF
NA	TRBV5-1	TRBJ2-7	NA	TGCGCCAGCAGCTTCGGGGACATTGGCTCCTACGAGCAGTACTTC	CASSFGDIGSYEQYF
NA	TRBV5-1	TRBJ1-1	NA	TGCGCCAGCAGGTCGACGACGCGCACTGAAGCTTTCTTT	CASRSTTRTEAFF
NA	TRBV3-1	TRBJ2-7	few	TGTGCCAGCAGCCGGGACAACGTCTACGAGCAGTACTTC	CASSRDNVYEQYF
TRBD1	TRBV30	TRBJ1-2	few	TGTGCCTGTAGGACAGGGTCCTATGGCTACACCTTC	CACRTGSYGYTF
NA	TRBV4-1	TRBJ2-1	NA	TGCGCCAGCAGTCCCGCCCGCTTAGGTGAGCAGTTCTTC	CASSPARLGEQFF
NA	TRBV27	TRBJ2-5	few	TGTGCCAGCAGTTTTATCGGGGGTTTAAGGGAGACCCAGTACTTC	CASSFIGGLRETQYF
TRBD1	TRBV6-5	TRBJ1-1	few	TGTGCCAGCAGTTACCTGTCCCCGACAGGGGCGCCGCACACTGAAGCTTTCTTT	CASSYLSPTGAPHTEAFF
NA	TRBV4-3	TRBJ1-1	NA	TGCGCCAGCAGCCAAGGGTGGCTTGGGGGTGAAGCTTTCTTT	CASSQGWLGGEAFF
TRBD2	TRBV20-1	TRBJ2-7	NA	TGCAGTGCAGGACCGCAAGGACTAGCGAACTCCTACGAGCAGTACTTC	CSAGPQGLANSYEQYF
NA	TRBV3-1	TRBJ2-3	few	TGTGCCAGCAGCCGCAACTGGGCGGGAACAGATACGCAGTATTTT	CASSRNWAGTDTQYF
TRBD2	TRBV7-9	TRBJ2-5	few	TGTGCCAGCAGCTCCCCGGAAGCGGGAGCAATGCAGACCCAGTACTTC	CASSSPEAGAMQTQYF
NA	TRBV5-6	TRBJ2-7	NA	TGTGCCAGCAGCTTGGGTTACACCGGTGGAAACTACGAGCAGTACTTC	CASSLGYTGGNYEQYF
TRBD1	TRBV7-9	TRBJ1-2	NA	TGTGCCAGCAGCTTTGAGACAGGGGCTGGTGGCTACACCTTC	CASSFETGAGGYTF
NA	TRBV9	TRBJ2-6	NA	TGTGCCAGCAGCTCAGGTTGGGGGGCCAACGTCCTGACTTTC	CASSSGWGANVLTF
NA	TRBV30	TRBJ2-7	NA	TGTGCCTGCATGGGTAGCAGGCGAACTTCCTACGAGCAGTACTTC	CACMGSRRTSYEQYF
TRBD1	TRBV18	TRBJ1-6	NA	TGTGCCAGCTCACCAACACAGGGGAAGGTGGATAATTCACCCCTCCACTTT	CASSPTQGKVDNSPLHF
TRBD1	TRBV27	TRBJ2-1	few	TGTGCCAGCAGTTTAGATGCAGGGGGTGCGGATGAGCAGTTCTTC	CASSLDAGGADEQFF
TRBD2	TRBV20-1	TRBJ2-1	few	TGCAGTGCTAGAGATAGTAATAGCGGGGGGGCGGAGCAGTTCTTC	CSARDSNSGGAEQFF
NA	TRBV2	TRBJ2-3	few	TGTGCCAGCAGTGCTGCGGACGAAGCCTCTAGCACAGATACGCAGTATTTT	CASSAADEASSTDTQYF
NA	TRBV14	TRBJ2-3	NA	TGTGCCAGCAGTCGGGACGTGAAAGATACGCAGTATTTT	CASSRDVKDTQYF